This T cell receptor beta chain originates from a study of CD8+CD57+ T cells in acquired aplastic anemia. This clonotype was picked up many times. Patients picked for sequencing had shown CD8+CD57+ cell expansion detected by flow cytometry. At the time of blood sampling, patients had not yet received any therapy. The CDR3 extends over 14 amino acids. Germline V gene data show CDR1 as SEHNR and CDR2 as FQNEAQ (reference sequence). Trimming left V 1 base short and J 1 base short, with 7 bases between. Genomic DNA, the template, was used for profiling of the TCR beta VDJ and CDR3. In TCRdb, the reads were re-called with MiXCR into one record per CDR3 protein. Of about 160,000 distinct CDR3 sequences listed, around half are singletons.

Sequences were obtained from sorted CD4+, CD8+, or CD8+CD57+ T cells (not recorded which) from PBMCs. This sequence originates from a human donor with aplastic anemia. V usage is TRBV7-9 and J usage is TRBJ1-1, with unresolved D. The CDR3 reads CASSLDGGNTEAFF. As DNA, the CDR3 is TGTGCCAGCAGCTTAGATGGAGGGAACACTGAAGCTTTCTTT. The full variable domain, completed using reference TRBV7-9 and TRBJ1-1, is DTGVSQNPRHKITKRGQNVTFRCDPISEHNRLYWYRQTLGQGPEFLTYFQNEAQLEKSRLLSDRFSAERPKGSFSTLEIQRTEQGDSAMYLCASSLDGGNTEAFFGQGTRLTVV.